The 25 T cell receptor beta chains listed next were all sequenced from one sample in a study of monozygotic twins with inflammatory bowel disease. TCRdb re-called the 5' RACE reads; every CDR3 protein appears as one record, without DNA. Its listing shows around 210,000 distinct CDR3 sequences. Material for sequencing was blood. These receptors were taken from a human donor with ulcerative colitis or Crohn's disease, or a healthy co-twin of an affected twin (not recorded which).

The chain carries TRBV4-3 and TRBJ2-1. This CDR3 has 13 amino acids. In germline, CDR1 is LGHNA, CDR2 YSLEER. The CDR3 spells CASSQDERTEQFF.

The chain uses TRBV7-2 and TRBJ2-3. The CDR3 contains 14 residues. Per germline, CDR1 SGHTA and CDR2 FQGNSA. The CDR3 here is CASSPRLAADTQYF.

This sequence joins TRBV6-2 or TRBV6-3 and TRBJ1-1. The length of the CDR3 is 15 residues. The germline gives CDR1 MNHEY, CDR2 SVGEGT. The CDR3 loop is CASSYELPKNPEAFF.

The chain has TRBV5-4 and TRBJ1-1. The CDR3 totals 14 residues. The germline gives CDR1 SGHNT, CDR2 YYREEE (reference sequence). This CDR3 is CASSWDTFATEAFF.

This rearrangement joins TRBV24-1 to TRBJ2-2. This CDR3 comprises 12 residues. Germline-derived CDR1 and CDR2 are KGHDR and SFDVKD. The CDR3 sequence is CATSGRTGELFF.

J is TRBJ2-2 and V is TRBV27; TCRdb returns TRBD1, unconfirmable since there is no DNA. Germline-derived CDR1 and CDR2 are MNHEY and SMNVEV (reference sequence). The CDR3 runs 15 residues. This CDR3 reads CASSLYGGFTGELFF.

The genes are TRBV5-1 and TRBJ1-2; TCRdb designates TRBD1, a call that cannot be tested without DNA. Germline CDR1 and CDR2: SGHRS and YFSETQ. The CDR3 covers 14 residues. CDR3 protein: CASSLGDRNYGYTF.

The chain links TRBV27 to TRBJ2-2. The CDR3 runs 14 residues. CDR1 is MNHEY, CDR2 SMNVEV, per germline (reference sequence). The CDR3 loop reads CASSTMSLTGELFF.

The CDR3 loop reads CASRDRASTDTQYF. The rearrangement links TRBV6-1 to TRBJ2-3. The length of the CDR3 is 14 residues. Per germline, CDR1 MNHNS and CDR2 SASEGT.

The chain employs TRBV12-3 or TRBV12-4 and TRBJ1-6; the D call of TRBD1 rests on TCRdb alone, since no DNA is present to check it. The CDR3 has 14 amino acids. CDR3 sequence: CASSPTGSGGPLHF.

The chain employs TRBV30 and TRBJ2-7. The germline V gene has CDR1 GTSNPN and CDR2 SVGIG (reference sequence). This CDR3 has 13 residues. The CDR3: CAWRRSSSYEQYF.

The J gene is TRBJ2-7, the V gene TRBV7-2; TCRdb returns TRBD2, unconfirmable since there is no DNA. The germline V gene encodes CDR1 SGHTA and CDR2 FQGNSA. This CDR3 has 13 residues. The CDR3 region is CASSSPPVYEQYF.

The CDR3 region is CASSINQGLETQYF. The chain links TRBV5-1 to TRBJ2-5; TCRdb names TRBD1, which stays unverified in the absence of DNA. CDR3 size: 14 residues. Per germline, CDR1 SGHRS and CDR2 YFSETQ.

The chain links TRBV20-1 to TRBJ2-4. The CDR3 consists of 12 residues. Germline V CDR1 and CDR2: DFQATT, SNEGSKA (reference sequence). The CDR3 sequence: CSAAGYQNIQYF.

The rearrangement links TRBV6-5 to TRBJ1-2; TCRdb's D call of TRBD1 is untestable without DNA. CDR1 is MNHEY, CDR2 SVGAGI, per germline. The CDR3 has 16 amino acids. CDR3 in amino acids: CASSYSGQGYNYGYTF.

The rearrangement uses TRBV20-1 and TRBJ1-4. The CDR3 has 12 amino acids. CDR1 DFQATT and CDR2 SNEGSKA come from the germline V gene (reference sequence). CDR3 sequence reads: CSVRDLNEKLFF.

The J gene is TRBJ2-2, the V gene TRBV7-6; the TRBD2 assignment by TCRdb is unverifiable without DNA. CDR1 and CDR2 from the germline V gene are SGHVS and FNYEAQ. The CDR3 has 19 amino acids. CDR3 loop: CASSLGAGALLSNTGELFF.

This chain uses TRBV20-1 with TRBJ1-5; lacking DNA, the TRBD1 call made by TCRdb goes unchecked. This CDR3 has 13 residues. Per the germline V gene, CDR1 is DFQATT and CDR2 is SNEGSKA (reference sequence). The CDR3 spells CSARAGSNQPQHF.

The rearrangement links TRBV6-2 or TRBV6-3 to TRBJ1-2. Germline CDR1 MNHEY, CDR2 SVGEGT. The CDR3 covers 13 residues. The CDR3: CASTTPARVGYTF.

This chain uses TRBV7-2 with TRBJ1-1; TCRdb lists TRBD1, though no DNA is available to test this call. CDR1 is SGHTA, CDR2 FQGNSA, per germline. The CDR3 spans 14 residues. The CDR3 protein is CASSLAGGVAEAFF.

The CDR3: CASSSPYLSVKNTEAFF. V and J are TRBV7-9 and TRBJ1-1. This CDR3 has 17 amino acids. Germline V gene lookup returns CDR1 SEHNR and CDR2 FQNEAQ (reference sequence). Filled out from reference TRBV7-9 and TRBJ1-1, the complete variable domain reads DTGVSQNPRHKITKRGQNVTFRCDPISEHNRLYWYRQTLGQGPEFLTYFQNEAQLEKSRLLSDRFSAERPKGSFSTLEIQRTEQGDSAMYLCASSSPYLSVKNTEAFFGQGTRLTVV.

J is TRBJ2-1 and V is TRBV5-1; the TCRdb D gene call, TRBD1, has no DNA to confirm it. Germline V gene sequence: CDR1 SGHRS, CDR2 YFSETQ. The CDR3 covers 15 residues. This CDR3 reads CASSLVRDMLNEQFF.

This chain joins TRBV4-3 and TRBJ2-7; TCRdb gives TRBD1 as the D gene, but with no DNA this cannot be confirmed. The CDR3 is 15 amino acids. CDR1 and CDR2 from the germline V gene are LGHNA and YSLEER. The CDR3 loop is CASSQGDGIGYEQYF.

The V call is TRBV7-9, the J call TRBJ2-3. Germline lookup yields CDR1 SEHNR and CDR2 FQNEAQ (reference sequence). The CDR3 contains 15 residues. CDR3 sequence reads: CASSPPGISTDTQYF.

CDR3 loop: CSVERPLTDTQYF. The V call is TRBV29-1, the J call TRBJ2-3; TCRdb picks TRBD1, but there is no DNA to check that call. The CDR3 has 13 residues. The germline V gene encodes CDR1 SQVTM and CDR2 ANQGSEA.